The T cell receptor beta chain described here comes from a study of blood T cell repertoires in COVID-19. Across the whole study: Samples came from the United States, Italy and Spain, spanning acute and convalescent COVID-19. Nucleic acid was either cDNA or gDNA, and it came from T cells, B-cell-depleted T cells, or PBMCs.

Libraries were prepared by immunoSEQ multiplex PCR; TCRdb keeps only in-frame clonotypes and omits some of them. The repertoire holds approximately 100,000 clones, about three quarters seen once, with roughly 4.7% in the top ten. The ends lost 5 bases at V and 6 bases at J; junction bases unmatched: 6. This CDR3 is 15 amino acids long. Germline assignment: CDR1 LGHNT and CDR2 FRNRAP. The sequence was collected from a human donor in a cohort sampled during active or convalescent COVID-19. The sequencing input was peripheral blood. This chain joins TRBV12-5 and TRBJ2-3, with TRBD1 identical over 12 bases. In nucleotides, the CDR3 is TGTGCTAGTGGTCTCGGGACAGGGGGCAGGGATACGCAGTATTTT. It specifies CASGLGTGGRDTQYF.